The rows below give T cell receptor beta chains drawn from one sample of a study of hypomethylating agent response in myelodysplastic syndrome. TCRdb's copy holds only in-frame clones and misses some; the assay was immunoSEQ multiplex PCR. The sample lists a few thousand clones; 82% were seen once. This specimen was bone marrow, taken before or after starting hypomethylating agent treatment for myelodysplastic syndrome (not recorded which). The receptors were sampled from a human donor with myelodysplastic syndrome. Each CDR3 is given with its conserved first and last residue. Each record gives: CDR3 DNA, CDR3 protein, V gene, J gene, clone size, D gene. A D gene is named only where the DNA matches it firmly. Not every row has a clone size; where given, it reads once, few, many or a size class.

CDR3 DNA: TGTGCCAGCAGCCAAGATGGGACTAGCGGAGGGGACTGGCGTATACTCGAGCAGTACTTC; CDR3 protein: CASSQDGTSGGDWRILEQYF; V gene: TRBV4-2; J gene: TRBJ2-7; clone size: once; D gene: TRBD2
CDR3 DNA: TGCGCCAGCAGCCAAGATCCGGGGACAGGTTTTAATCAGCCCCAGCATTTT; CDR3 protein: CASSQDPGTGFNQPQHF; V gene: TRBV4-1; J gene: TRBJ1-5; clone size: NA; D gene: TRBD1
CDR3 DNA: TGTGCCAGCAGCTTACCCCTCGGGGAAGCGGAGAAGAACACCGGGGAGCTGTTTTTT; CDR3 protein: CASSLPLGEAEKNTGELFF; V gene: TRBV7-8; J gene: TRBJ2-2; clone size: NA; D gene: NA
CDR3 DNA: TGTGCCAGCTCACCGGGGTCCCTCAGCTCCTACAATGAGCAGTTCTTC; CDR3 protein: CASSPGSLSSYNEQFF; V gene: TRBV18; J gene: TRBJ2-1; clone size: NA; D gene: NA
CDR3 DNA: TGTGCCAGCAGGGACAGGTTCAACTACGAGCAGTACTTC; CDR3 protein: CASRDRFNYEQYF; V gene: TRBV7-8; J gene: TRBJ2-7; clone size: NA; D gene: TRBD1
CDR3 DNA: TGTGCCAGCAGTGGCCGTCCCGGGACAGCGTACTATGGCTACACCTTC; CDR3 protein: CASSGRPGTAYYGYTF; V gene: TRBV6-1; J gene: TRBJ1-2; clone size: NA; D gene: TRBD1
CDR3 DNA: TGTGCCAGCAGTGAATCGCTAGCGGCCAACAATGAGCAGTTCTTC; CDR3 protein: CASSESLAANNEQFF; V gene: TRBV2; J gene: TRBJ2-1; clone size: NA; D gene: TRBD2
CDR3 DNA: TGCAGCGCTCGGACAGGGGACAGGAACACTGAAGCTTTCTTT; CDR3 protein: CSARTGDRNTEAFF; V gene: TRBV29-1; J gene: TRBJ1-1; clone size: once; D gene: TRBD1
CDR3 DNA: TGTGCCAGCAGCCAAGTGGGGCTAGCGGGGGTCACAGATACGCAGTATTTT; CDR3 protein: CASSQVGLAGVTDTQYF; V gene: TRBV4-2; J gene: TRBJ2-3; clone size: NA; D gene: TRBD2
CDR3 DNA: TGTGCCAGCAGTTACTTTAAAAAAAGTACGCAGTATTTT; CDR3 protein: CASSYFKKSTQYF; V gene: TRBV6-5; J gene: TRBJ2-3; clone size: NA; D gene: NA
CDR3 DNA: TGTGCCAGCAGCGAAAGGGGTCGGCCCGGAGGGCAGTACTTC; CDR3 protein: CASSERGRPGGQYF; V gene: TRBV14; J gene: TRBJ2-7; clone size: few; D gene: NA
CDR3 DNA: TGTGCCAGCAGGCCTAGGGGGCTCCTAGACTACGAGCAGTACTTC; CDR3 protein: CASRPRGLLDYEQYF; V gene: TRBV28; J gene: TRBJ2-7; clone size: NA; D gene: TRBD1
CDR3 DNA: TGTGCCAGTAGTATCTACGGAAAGGAAGATACGCAGTATTTT; CDR3 protein: CASSIYGKEDTQYF; V gene: TRBV19; J gene: TRBJ2-3; clone size: once; D gene: NA
CDR3 DNA: TGTGCCAGCAGGGGACAGGGGGCCGGGGCCAACGTCCTGACTTTC; CDR3 protein: CASRGQGAGANVLTF; V gene: TRBV4-2; J gene: TRBJ2-6; clone size: NA; D gene: TRBD1
CDR3 DNA: TGTGCCAGCAGTGTGCAGGGTGAGAACACTGAAGCTTTCTTT; CDR3 protein: CASSVQGENTEAFF; V gene: TRBV6-1; J gene: TRBJ1-1; clone size: NA; D gene: NA
CDR3 DNA: TGTGCCAGCTCAGGCACTAGCGGGGGAAATGAGCAGTTCTTC; CDR3 protein: CASSGTSGGNEQFF; V gene: TRBV18; J gene: TRBJ2-1; clone size: few; D gene: TRBD2
CDR3 DNA: TGTGCCAGCAGTGCTGGGCAGGCCGGCAAAAACATTCAGTACTTC; CDR3 protein: CASSAGQAGKNIQYF; V gene: TRBV2; J gene: TRBJ2-4; clone size: NA; D gene: NA
CDR3 DNA: TGTGCCAGCAGCTTAGATGTCCAGGACCCGTACAATGAGCAGTTCTTC; CDR3 protein: CASSLDVQDPYNEQFF; V gene: TRBV7-9; J gene: TRBJ2-1; clone size: NA; D gene: NA
CDR3 DNA: TGTGCCAGCCCTACAGGGACCTCTAGCACAGATACGCAGTATTTT; CDR3 protein: CASPTGTSSTDTQYF; V gene: TRBV2; J gene: TRBJ2-3; clone size: NA; D gene: NA
CDR3 DNA: TGTGCCACCAGCAGGGGGGGCGGGAGGTCGGGAGATACGCAGTATTTT; CDR3 protein: CATSRGGGRSGDTQYF; V gene: TRBV15; J gene: TRBJ2-3; clone size: NA; D gene: TRBD2
CDR3 DNA: TGCAGCGTCCTCAGACAGCTGAACACTGAAGCTTTCTTT; CDR3 protein: CSVLRQLNTEAFF; V gene: TRBV29-1; J gene: TRBJ1-1; clone size: NA; D gene: NA
CDR3 DNA: TGTGCCAGCTCACCACTGGGTCAGGCCCATGGCTACACCTTC; CDR3 protein: CASSPLGQAHGYTF; V gene: TRBV18; J gene: TRBJ1-2; clone size: NA; D gene: NA
CDR3 DNA: TGTGCCACCAGCGAGAGGACAGGGACCTATGGCTACACCTTC; CDR3 protein: CATSERTGTYGYTF; V gene: TRBV15; J gene: TRBJ1-2; clone size: NA; D gene: TRBD1
CDR3 DNA: TGTGCCAGCAGCTTTTCCACCGGGGAGCTGTTTTTT; CDR3 protein: CASSFSTGELFF; V gene: TRBV7-3; J gene: TRBJ2-2; clone size: NA; D gene: NA
CDR3 DNA: TGTGCCAGCAGCCCCGTCTCAAGGCGAGAGTTCTTC; CDR3 protein: CASSPVSRREFF; V gene: TRBV28; J gene: TRBJ2-1; clone size: NA; D gene: NA
CDR3 DNA: TGTGCCACGTCGGGACAGCCGTCTGGAAACACCATATATTTT; CDR3 protein: CATSGQPSGNTIYF; V gene: TRBV10-3; J gene: TRBJ1-3; clone size: NA; D gene: TRBD1
CDR3 DNA: TGCAGCGCTTCAGAGGATCTCGGGACCTACGAGCAGTACTTC; CDR3 protein: CSASEDLGTYEQYF; V gene: TRBV29-1; J gene: TRBJ2-7; clone size: NA; D gene: NA
CDR3 DNA: TGTGCCAGCAGACAGGCCCGCCTTAACTATGGCTACACCTTC; CDR3 protein: CASRQARLNYGYTF; V gene: TRBV6-1; J gene: TRBJ1-2; clone size: NA; D gene: NA
CDR3 DNA: TGTGCCAGCAGTTTGGGGCATGAGCAGTTCTTC; CDR3 protein: CASSLGHEQFF; V gene: TRBV27; J gene: TRBJ2-1; clone size: NA; D gene: NA
CDR3 DNA: TGTGCCAGCAGCGTAGGGGGGCATAGCAATCAGCCCCAGCATTTT; CDR3 protein: CASSVGGHSNQPQHF; V gene: TRBV9; J gene: TRBJ1-5; clone size: NA; D gene: NA
CDR3 DNA: TGTGCCAGCAGCCTGACCGCAGGGGGCACTGAAGCTTTCTTT; CDR3 protein: CASSLTAGGTEAFF; V gene: TRBV11-3; J gene: TRBJ1-1; clone size: NA; D gene: TRBD1
CDR3 DNA: TGTGCCATCAGAAGGGGACAGGGGGCCGGGGAGCTGTTTTTT; CDR3 protein: CAIRRGQGAGELFF; V gene: TRBV10-3; J gene: TRBJ2-2; clone size: NA; D gene: TRBD1
CDR3 DNA: TGTGCCAGCAGTCTTGGGAGAAACACTGAAGCTTTCTTT; CDR3 protein: CASSLGRNTEAFF; V gene: TRBV7-3; J gene: TRBJ1-1; clone size: NA; D gene: NA
CDR3 DNA: TGTGCCAGTACCCCCCTCAGGAGCCGTTCTGGGGCCAACGTCCTGACTTTC; CDR3 protein: CASTPLRSRSGANVLTF; V gene: TRBV19; J gene: TRBJ2-6; clone size: NA; D gene: NA
CDR3 DNA: TGTGCCAGCAGCACCCGACTGGACGAGCGCTATACGCAGTATTTT; CDR3 protein: CASSTRLDERYTQYF; V gene: TRBV7-9; J gene: TRBJ2-3; clone size: NA; D gene: NA
CDR3 DNA: TGTGCCAGCAGCTCCCGGGACAGGGGGCGCTTCTCCAATGAAAAACTGTTTTTT; CDR3 protein: CASSSRDRGRFSNEKLFF; V gene: TRBV5-6; J gene: TRBJ1-4; clone size: NA; D gene: TRBD1
CDR3 DNA: TGCGCCAGCAGCTTCGGACAGGGGAAGACTGAAGCTTTCTTT; CDR3 protein: CASSFGQGKTEAFF; V gene: TRBV5-1; J gene: TRBJ1-1; clone size: once; D gene: TRBD1
CDR3 DNA: TGTGCCAGCAGCTTGGCCCTGGCGGAGCAGTACTTC; CDR3 protein: CASSLALAEQYF; V gene: TRBV5-4; J gene: TRBJ2-7; clone size: NA; D gene: NA
CDR3 DNA: TGTGCCAGCAGCCGATTGGCTACTAACCAAGAGACCCAGTACTTC; CDR3 protein: CASSRLATNQETQYF; V gene: TRBV5-4; J gene: TRBJ2-5; clone size: NA; D gene: NA